This T cell receptor beta chain was captured in a study of shared clonotypes between healthy human individuals. Study-level findings and limits: For sorted subsets, rarefaction showed incomplete sequencing despite large depth.

Remarks on this clone: Antigen: not known.

Germline values: CDR1 SGHRS, CDR2 YFSETQ. The CDR3 totals 14 residues. The trim removed 6 bases at V and 3 bases at J, leaving 6 bases unmatched. Measured with immunoSEQ multiplex PCR; TCRdb has only the in-frame clones, and not every one. Of 2,500,000 or so clones in the sample, under 95% were seen once. This clonotype originated in a man between 18 and 35 years old in good health. Some clones in this sample may be carry-over from other donors' samples. The sequencing sample was made of naive CD4+ T cells from PBMCs. Subset defined: CD45RA+ positively selected. This sequence joins TRBV5-1 and TRBJ1-2; TRBD1 aligns across 9 bases. CDR3 bases: TGCGCCAGCACCCCGGACAGGGGATACTATGGCTACACCTTC. Protein sequence: CASTPDRGYYGYTF.